A selection of T cell receptor beta chains follows, all from one sample in a study of blood T cell repertoires in COVID-19. Clones were read by immunoSEQ multiplex PCR, and TCRdb kept only the in-frame ones, dropping some. Among over 90,000 clones listed, around 67% were seen once. Sequencing used peripheral blood. These receptors all come from an older man with COVID-19, enrolled during active disease. CDR3s include the opening cysteine and the closing phenylalanine or tryptophan. Size values are once, few and many counts, or a class for expanded clones, and some rows have none.

cdr3_length clone_size v_call cdr3_aa
13 - TRBV28 CASSFLGAYEQYF
13 - TRBV19 CASSIRYNEKLFF
15 - TRBV5-1 CASSSIAGVYNEQFF
15 - TRBV4-2 CASSPQGSANYGYTF
14 - TRBV9 CASSHLDRDYEQYF
17 - TRBV19 CASSFKTPDRSNEKLFF
16 - TRBV13 CASSLVGGVNYDGYTF
14 - TRBV7-2 CASSLVSGASEQFF
15 few TRBV6-1 CASSEVYGSTGELFF
16 few TRBV4-1 CASSQGRRDRGDEQYF
16 - TRBV4-3 CASSPSAGGDTGELFF
11 - TRBV20-1 CSASQGETQYF
14 - TRBV28 CASREGTTNTEAFF
14 - TRBV11-2 CASSLSISVDGYTF
15 - TRBV15 CATSRGPGEGETQYF
16 - TRBV7-7 CASSSLSGSSYNEQFF
15 - TRBV7-6 CASSPGLAGEYEQYF
13 - TRBV6-2/TRBV6-3 CASSGQYNYGYTF
16 - TRBV6-5 CASSYPPGGQNTEAFF
16 - TRBV6-2/TRBV6-3 CASSQRLDSFNQPQHF
15 - TRBV7-9 CASWGVLQGNTEAFF
16 once TRBV5-1 CASSLARTGGADTQYF
16 - TRBV5-1 CASSLNSGSPNQPQHF
17 - TRBV4-2 CASSQDLDFSNTGELFF
23 - TRBV15 CATSTRRGGPGTSGVSSYNEQFF
15 - TRBV19 CASSIVGTSGPPQYF
12 few TRBV7-8 CASSLREEKLFF
14 - TRBV4-3 CASSPGLEVDTQYF
15 - TRBV28 CASSTPAHSSEKLFF
12 - TRBV6-2/TRBV6-3 CASSYRDGELFF
16 - TRBV9 CASSVATTGALYGYTF
15 - TRBV4-1 CASRSTRRSSYEQYF
17 - TRBV7-2 CASSLGFPREGPYEQYF
14 many TRBV5-4 CASSRGQGGYEQYF
13 - TRBV10-3 CAIKDRPGTEAFF
11 - TRBV28 CASSSLGGQFF